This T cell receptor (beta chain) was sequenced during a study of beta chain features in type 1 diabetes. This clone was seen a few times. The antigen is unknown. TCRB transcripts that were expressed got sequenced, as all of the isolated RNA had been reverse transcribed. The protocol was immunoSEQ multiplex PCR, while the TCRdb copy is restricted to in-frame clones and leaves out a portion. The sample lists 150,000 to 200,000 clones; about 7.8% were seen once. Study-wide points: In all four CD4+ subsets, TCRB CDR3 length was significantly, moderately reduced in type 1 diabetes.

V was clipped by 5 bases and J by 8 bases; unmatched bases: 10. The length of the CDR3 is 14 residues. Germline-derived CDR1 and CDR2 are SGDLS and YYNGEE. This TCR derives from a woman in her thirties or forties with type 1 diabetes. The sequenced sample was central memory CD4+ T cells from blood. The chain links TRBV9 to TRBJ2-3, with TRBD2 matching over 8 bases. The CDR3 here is CASSLLTSAGTQYF. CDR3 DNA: TGTGCCAGCAGTCTCTTGACTAGCGCGGGTACGCAGTATTTT.